The 8 T cell receptor beta chains below all came from one sample that was sequenced in a study of CD8+CD57+ T cells in acquired aplastic anemia. The authors sequenced patients whose flow cytometry had shown CD8+CD57+ cell expansion. Genomic DNA, serving as template, underwent TCR beta VDJ and CDR3 profiling. Each CDR3 protein gets one entry after TCRdb re-called the reads with MiXCR. The sample holds some 140,000 distinct CDR3 sequences, about 50% seen once. Input material: sorted CD4+, CD8+, or CD8+CD57+ T cells (not recorded which) from PBMCs. The receptors were sampled from a human donor with aplastic anemia.

This clonotype was picked up many times. The chain recombines TRBV9 with TRBJ2-3, with 9 nucleotides matching TRBD2. Germline V gives CDR1 SGDLS, CDR2 YYNGEE. CDR3 length: 16 amino acids. Trimming took 3 bases from V and 1 from J; bases not matched to a gene: 6. This CDR3 is CASSAGSGGRTDTQYF. CDR3 sequence (DNA): TGTGCCAGCAGCGCGGGGAGCGGGGGGCGCACAGATACGCAGTATTTT.

V gene TRBV29-1 combines with J gene TRBJ1-1, with D possibly matching TRBD1 (6 bases). CDR3 size: 13 residues. Germline CDR1 reads SQVTM; CDR2 reads ANQGSEA. Trimming took off 3 bases at V and 1 base at J, with 9 bases between the two ends. The CDR3 sequence: CSVERTENTEAFF. The CDR3 region has the DNA TGCAGCGTTGAGCGGACAGAGAACACTGAAGCTTTCTTT.

This clonotype was counted ten times or more. This sequence joins TRBV29-1 and TRBJ2-1; 10 bases map to TRBD1. V was clipped by 1 base and J by 3 bases; unmatched bases: 9. The germline CDR1 and CDR2 sequences are SQVTM and ANQGSEA. The CDR3 is 17 residues long. CDR3 amino acids: CSVEGTGQGLGYNEQFF. CDR3 bases: TGCAGCGTTGAAGGGACGGGACAGGGGTTAGGCTACAATGAGCAGTTCTTC.

This clonotype came up many times. The chain combines TRBV9 with TRBJ1-2; no clear D gene. V gave up 3 bases and J gave up 1 base, with 25 bases separating them. The CDR3 length is 19 residues. Per the germline V gene, CDR1 is SGDLS and CDR2 is YYNGEE. The CDR3 protein is CASSALSTALAASNYGYTF. CDR3 nucleotide sequence: TGTGCCAGCAGCGCCCTCTCCACCGCCTTGGCGGCGAGTAACTATGGCTACACCTTC.

This chain joins TRBV20-1 and TRBJ2-7; 8 nucleotides line up with TRBD2. This CDR3 has 13 amino acids. Germline V gene sequence: CDR1 DFQATT, CDR2 SNEGSKA (reference sequence). DNA of the CDR3: TGCAGCCAAGATCCGGCGGGGGGCTACGAGCAGTACTTC. Translated: CSQDPAGGYEQYF.

The chain has TRBV10-3 and TRBJ2-5; D possibly corresponds to TRBD2 (7 bases). The ends were cut back, 8 bases at V and 5 bases at J, with 24 bases in the middle. The CDR3 spans 16 residues. Germline CDR1 is ENHRY and CDR2 is SYGVKD. CDR3 DNA: TGTGCCATCCGCGGGGGAGTGGGGGGGCCTTATGAGACCCAGTACTTC. It translates to CAIRGGVGGPYETQYF.

This chain joins TRBV19 and TRBJ2-7; D call uncertain. Looked up from germline, CDR1 is LNHDA and CDR2 is SQIVND (reference sequence). The CDR3 is 13 amino acids. V lost 4 bases to trimming and J lost 3 bases, with 10 bases between them. The CDR3 reads CASSNGPIYEQYF. The CDR3 DNA follows: TGTGCCAGTAGTAACGGGCCTATCTACGAGCAGTACTTC. Full variable domain (rest looked up from reference TRBV19 and TRBJ2-7): DGGITQSPKYLFRKEGQNVTLSCEQNLNHDAMYWYRQDPGQGLRLIYYSQIVNDFQKGDIAEGYSVSREKKESFPLTVTSAQKNPTAFYLCASSNGPIYEQYFGPGTRLTVT.

In this sample, this clonotype turned up many times. The genes are TRBV6-2 or TRBV6-3 and TRBJ2-3; TRBD2 matches at 7 bases. CDR3 size: 14 residues. After removal of 6 bases from V and 3 bases from J, the junction contained 6 bases not matched to a gene. Germline V gene lookup returns CDR1 MNHEY and CDR2 SVGEGT. The CDR3 region is CASSPGLPTDTQYF. DNA of the CDR3: TGTGCCAGCAGCCCGGGACTACCAACAGATACGCAGTATTTT.